What follows describes a single T cell receptor beta chain. This receptor's antigen is unknown. No base quality values were provided; no much bigger clone lies one nucleotide off. The same CDR3 arises from other DNA sequences in this sample as well. Trimming takes 6 bases from V and 5 bases from J, and the germline ends sit 13 bases apart. Reading the germline V gene (reference sequence) gives CDR1 LNHDA and CDR2 SQIVND. The CDR3 covers 13 residues, taking in both the cysteine and the phenylalanine. Kept here is only the CDR3 DNA, which spans 39 bases and is read in frame from base 1. This sample stems from a study of blood T cell repertoires in COVID-19 (dated by TCRdb to 2020 to 2021). About the full investigation: Samples from collaborators originated in the United States, Italy and Spain and spanned both the acute and convalescent phases of COVID-19. Nearly every sample came with metadata listing a de-identified subject ID, COVID-19 status, age in years and sex. The repertoires were released in a freely available public database intended as a resource for research on the immune response to SARS-CoV-2. The material from the prospective study consisted of cDNA or gDNA derived from T cells, B-cell-depleted T cells, or PBMCs. Where available, HLA class I and class II types were taken from metadata supplied by the sample provider and were not determined by assay-based typing. Samples were obtained from the ongoing ImmuneRACE study (first 160 participants) and from over 1,000 subjects provided by 6 global collaborators. The dataset comprised deeply sampled blood TCRbeta repertoires from subjects exposed to, actively infected with, or recovered from COVID-19.

The immunoSEQ Assay, a bias-controlled multiplex PCR, was used to amplify TCRbeta CDR3 regions from genomic DNA. The published analysis was carried out like this. The number of nucleated cells in each sample was estimated from the amplification of reference gene primers within the assay. Sequence reads were collapsed and filtered to measure the absolute abundance of every unique TCRbeta CDR3 rearrangement. Productive Simpson clonality was computed per sample as the square root of Simpson's diversity index over productive rearrangements. The source is immuneACCESS, and TCRdb retained only in-frame sequences with V and J called. Part of the clones is not carried over; for the studies checked, unresolved V genes explain less than half of this, and the remainder is unexplained. V and J calls plus clone size are reproduced from that table; the DNA served to infer D and trimming. A total of about 420,000 clones appear in this sample, around 90% of them only once. The ten biggest clones cover approximately 0.92% of the sample.

In Seattle, one collaborating source enrolled patients while the infection was active and tracked those patients longitudinally over the course of disease. The collaborating institutions used their own protocols to collect whole blood in K2EDTA tubes. For TCRbeta analysis, collaborators shipped samples as frozen whole blood, isolated PBMCs, or DNA extracted from either of those sample types. Points the paper makes about the study in general: How much clinical and demographic metadata was included differed by source and by participant, and the metadata was provided uncurated.

The receptor's source is a man aged 18 to 35 with COVID-19, enrolled during active disease. Material for sequencing was peripheral blood. Rearrangement joined TRBV19 to TRBJ2-5; perhaps TRBD2 is the D gene, with 5 bases matching. DNA sequence: TGTGCCAGTAGGAGGGATCGTGGGGAGACCCAGTACTTC. This translates into CASRRDRGETQYF.